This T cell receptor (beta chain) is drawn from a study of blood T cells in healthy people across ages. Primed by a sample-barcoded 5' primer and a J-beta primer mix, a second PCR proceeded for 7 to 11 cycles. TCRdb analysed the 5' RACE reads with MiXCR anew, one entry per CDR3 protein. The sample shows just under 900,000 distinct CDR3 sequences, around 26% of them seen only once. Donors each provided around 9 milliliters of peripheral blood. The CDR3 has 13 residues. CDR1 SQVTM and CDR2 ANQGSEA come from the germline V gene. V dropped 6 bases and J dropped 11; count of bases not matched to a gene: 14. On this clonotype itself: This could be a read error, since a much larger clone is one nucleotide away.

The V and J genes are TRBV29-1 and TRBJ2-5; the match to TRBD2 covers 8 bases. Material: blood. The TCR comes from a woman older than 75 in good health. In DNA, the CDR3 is TGCAGCGTCACCTTCGGGAGGGGGAGAGAGCAGTACTTC. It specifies CSVTFGRGREQYF.